This TCR beta chain was captured in a study of shared clonotypes between healthy human individuals. Whole-study results and caveats: A generally larger estimated richness was seen in naive subsets than in memory subsets. Roughly 5.3% of naive CD4 clonotypes were common to a handful of donors.

Sequenced by immunoSEQ multiplex PCR; TCRdb stores in-frame clones only, minus some. This sample carries some 900,000 clones, around 80% of them seen once, and the ten largest clones take nearly 1.5%. On this clone itself: Its antigen is unidentified.

Trimming pared 11 bases from V and 8 bases from J, leaving 13 bases between. The CDR3 is made up of 10 amino acids. From germline, CDR1 is SNHLY and CDR2 FYNNEI. V is TRBV2 and J is TRBJ2-7; D is possibly TRBD2 (5 bases). The specimen sequenced was memory CD4+ T cells sorted from blood. Subset noted: CD45RA-negative fraction. The sequence was collected from a man younger than 30 in good health. The chain's CDR3 is CASARAQQYF. In nucleotides, the CDR3 is TGTGCCTCTGCGAGGGCCCAGCAGTACTTC.